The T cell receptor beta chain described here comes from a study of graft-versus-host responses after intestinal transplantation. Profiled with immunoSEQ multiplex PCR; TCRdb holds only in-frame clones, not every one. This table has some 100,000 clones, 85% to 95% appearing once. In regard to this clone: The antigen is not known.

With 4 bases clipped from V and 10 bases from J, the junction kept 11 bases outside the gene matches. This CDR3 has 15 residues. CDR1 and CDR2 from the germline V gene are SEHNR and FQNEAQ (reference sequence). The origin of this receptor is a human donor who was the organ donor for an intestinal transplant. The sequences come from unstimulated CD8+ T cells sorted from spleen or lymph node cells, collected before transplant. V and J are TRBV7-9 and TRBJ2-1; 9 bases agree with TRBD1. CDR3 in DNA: TGTGCCAGCAGCTCGGGACAGGGTCCCGTAGCGGAGCAGTTCTTC. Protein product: CASSSGQGPVAEQFF.